The 15 T cell receptor beta chains below all came from one sample that was sequenced in a study of T cells in Graves' hyperthyroidism and ophthalmopathy (dated by TCRdb to about 2019). Preparation of the library involved multiplex PCR. This sample was sequenced with an Illumina HiSeq 2000. TCR beta CDR3 regions were amplified from RNA transcripts. The first round of RT-PCR for the TCR CDR3 was performed with the HTBI primer set and the Qiagen OneStep RT-PCR kit. The public sequencing data were trimmed at Q25 with fastp and processed into clonotypes with MiXCR by TCRdb, which kept only in-frame beta chains. Each entry is one CDR3 protein sequence, shown with its most common DNA and genes. This sample comprises about 760,000 distinct CDR3 sequences, approximately 40% of them detected only once. The ten largest account for around 29% of the sample. Sequences were obtained from blood. The source of these receptors is a woman aged 35 to 49 with Graves' hyperthyroidism.

This clonotype was counted at least ten times. J is TRBJ1-1 and V is TRBV2; 10 bases are shared with TRBD1. Trimming removed 4 bases from V and 4 bases from J; junction bases left unmatched: 3. This CDR3 spans 14 amino acids. The germline V gene has CDR1 SNHLY and CDR2 FYNNEI. CDR3 DNA sequence: TGTGCCAGCAGTGGCGGGACAGGGGCCACTGAAGCTTTCTTT. Translation: CASSGGTGATEAFF.

The table lists this clonotype with many counts. The chain links TRBV9 to TRBJ1-1; D is possibly TRBD1 (6 bases). The CDR3 totals 14 residues. CDR1 and CDR2 from the germline V gene are SGDLS and YYNGEE. Trimming removed 7 bases from V and 4 bases from J, with 17 bases in between. The CDR3 reads CASGSTGIGTEAFF. CDR3 coding DNA: TGTGCCAGCGGGTCAACAGGGATAGGCACTGAAGCTTTCTTT.

The chain carries TRBV20-1 and TRBJ1-3; D not certain. The V end lost 3 bases, the J end lost 7 bases, and 13 bases lay between the germline ends. The CDR3 is 13 amino acids. From germline, CDR1 is DFQATT and CDR2 SNEGSKA (reference sequence). The CDR3 protein is CSASHEGANTIYF. In nucleotides, the CDR3 is TGCAGTGCTAGCCATGAGGGCGCGAACACCATATATTTT.

This clonotype was detected ten times or more. The rearrangement links TRBV12-3 or TRBV12-4 to TRBJ2-5; the D gene is possibly TRBD2 (6 bases). V was trimmed by 7 bases and J by 4 bases, leaving 13 bases between them. The CDR3 is made up of 13 amino acids. CDR3 sequence (DNA): TGTGCCAGCACCAGGGAGGAGCGAGAGACCCAGTACTTC. Translating it yields CASTREERETQYF.

This clonotype was seen more than once but under ten times. The chain recombines TRBV2 with TRBJ2-7; D might be TRBD1 (6 bases). Germline values: CDR1 SNHLY, CDR2 FYNNEI. V dropped 8 bases and J dropped 3 bases, with 17 bases sitting between them. There are 14 residues in the CDR3. The DNA of the CDR3 is TGTGCCAGCCTCGTACCGGGACACAACTACGAGCAGTACTTC. Its protein is CASLVPGHNYEQYF.

In DNA form, the CDR3 reads TGTGCCAGCAGCTCCCGGGATAGCGGGGCCCCTCTGGGTAGGGCCAACGTCCTGACTTTC. Amino acids: CASSSRDSGAPLGRANVLTF. The chain recombines TRBV7-2 with TRBJ2-6, with 8 bases fitting TRBD2. This CDR3 spans 20 amino acids. Germline CDR1 SGHTA, CDR2 FQGNSA. The ends lost 4 bases at V and 5 bases at J; junction bases unmatched: 19. Full variable domain (rest looked up from reference TRBV7-2 and TRBJ2-6): GAGVSQSPSNKVTEKGKDVELRCDPISGHTALYWYRQSLGQGLEFLIYFQGNSAPDKSGLPSDRFSAERTGGSVSTLTIQRTQQEDSAVYLCASSSRDSGAPLGRANVLTFGAGSRLTVL.

This clonotype came up a few times. This chain joins TRBV7-9 and TRBJ1-2; 7 bases are shared with TRBD1. This CDR3 region has 14 residues. The trim removed 6 bases at V and 5 bases at J, leaving 9 bases unmatched. Looked up from germline, CDR1 is SEHNR and CDR2 is FQNEAQ (reference sequence). CDR3 nucleotide sequence: TGTGCCAGCAGTAGCGGGGGGGGACAGTATGGCTACACCTTC. This gives the protein CASSSGGGQYGYTF.

The table lists this clonotype with many counts. The chain recombines TRBV10-3 with TRBJ1-1; TRBD1 aligns across 10 bases. Trimming at V came to 10 bases and at J to 1 base, leaving 6 bases not matched to a gene. In germline, CDR1 is ENHRY, CDR2 SYGVKD. This CDR3 is built from 14 residues. This CDR3 reads CATERDRGNTEAFF. CDR3 bases: TGTGCCACCGAACGGGACAGGGGGAACACTGAAGCTTTCTTT.

Many counts were recorded for this clonotype. The gene calls are TRBV7-2 and TRBJ2-7; 11 nucleotides line up with TRBD1. The trim removed 5 bases at V and 7 bases at J, leaving 7 bases unmatched. The V gene's germline CDR1 is SGHTA and CDR2 FQGNSA. The length of the CDR3 is 14 residues. The chain's CDR3 is CASSQGQGAEEQYF. DNA for the CDR3: TGTGCCAGCAGCCAAGGACAGGGGGCAGAAGAGCAGTACTTC.

As regards this clonotype: One end of the junction varies from germline; a read error may be responsible. This rearrangement joins TRBV7-2 to TRBJ1-1, with 8 bases lining up with TRBD1. The CDR3 totals 15 residues. CDR1 SGHTA and CDR2 FQGNSA come from the germline V gene. The CDR3 DNA reads as TGCGCCAGCAGCCAAGAGCCGACAGGGGACCGGGAGGCTTTCTTT. Translating gives CASSQEPTGDREAFF.

The CDR3 here is CSAKGQADYGYTF. For the CDR3, the DNA is TGCAGTGCTAAGGGACAGGCGGACTATGGCTACACCTTC. This rearrangement joins TRBV20-1 to TRBJ1-2; 8 bases agree with TRBD1. The CDR3 is 13 amino acids. Trimming removed 4 bases from V and 3 bases from J; junction bases left unmatched: 4. Germline loops: CDR1 DFQATT, CDR2 SNEGSKA (reference sequence).

This rearrangement joins TRBV7-9 to TRBJ2-7; 9 bases agree with TRBD1. This CDR3 is built from 15 residues. Germline V gene data show CDR1 as SEHNR and CDR2 as FQNEAQ (reference sequence). The trim removed 8 bases at V and 7 bases at J, leaving 15 bases unmatched. The CDR3 nucleotides read TGTGCCAGCCCGCCCTCCGGGACAGGGACTTCGGAGCAGTACTTC. This encodes CASPPSGTGTSEQYF.

This clonotype was found many times. The CDR3 loop reads CSASGDRNQPQHF. CDR3 nucleotides: TGCAGTGCTTCGGGGGATCGCAATCAGCCCCAGCATTTT. The V call is TRBV20-1, the J call TRBJ1-5; D is possibly TRBD1 (5 bases). CDR1 and CDR2 (germline): DFQATT, SNEGSKA (reference sequence). CDR3 size: 13 residues. V was cut by 5 bases and J by 2 bases, with 10 bases left in between.

Worth noting for this clonotype: A read error may be the cause here, since a much bigger clone is one base away. The J gene is TRBJ2-5, the V gene TRBV10-3; 7 bases are shared with TRBD2. V was clipped by 10 bases and J by 5 bases; unmatched bases: 10. Germline V CDR1 and CDR2: ENHRY, SYGVKD. This CDR3 contains 13 residues. CDR3 nucleotide sequence: TGTGCCACTGCCGGGGGAGGGAAGGAGACCCAGTACTTC. This sequence encodes CATAGGGKETQYF.

This clonotype was recorded a few times. This chain connects TRBV19 to TRBJ1-6; D is perhaps TRBD1 (5 bases). This CDR3 region has 17 residues. From germline, CDR1 is LNHDA and CDR2 SQIVND (reference sequence). The germline V and J ends were trimmed by 1 base and 7 bases, with 17 bases remaining between them. In DNA form, the CDR3 reads TGTGCCAGTAGTATAGCAGGGACCGCCTGGGGCAATTCACCCCTCCACTTT. Translation gives CASSIAGTAWGNSPLHF. Complete variable domain (other parts from reference TRBV19 and TRBJ1-6): DGGITQSPKYLFRKEGQNVTLSCEQNLNHDAMYWYRQDPGQGLRLIYYSQIVNDFQKGDIAEGYSVSREKKESFPLTVTSAQKNPTAFYLCASSIAGTAWGNSPLHFGNGTRLTVT.